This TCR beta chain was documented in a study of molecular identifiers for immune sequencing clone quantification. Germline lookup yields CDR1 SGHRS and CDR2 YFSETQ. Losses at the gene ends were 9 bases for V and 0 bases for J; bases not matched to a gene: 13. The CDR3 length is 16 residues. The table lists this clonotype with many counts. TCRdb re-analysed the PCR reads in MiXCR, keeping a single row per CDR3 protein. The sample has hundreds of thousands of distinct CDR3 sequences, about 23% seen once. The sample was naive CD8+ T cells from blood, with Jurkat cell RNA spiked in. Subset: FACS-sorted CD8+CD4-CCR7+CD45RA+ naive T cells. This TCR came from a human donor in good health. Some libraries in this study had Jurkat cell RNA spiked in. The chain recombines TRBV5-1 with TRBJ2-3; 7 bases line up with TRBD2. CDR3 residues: CATHLLGGRSTDTQYF. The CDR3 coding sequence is TGCGCCACCCACCTCCTGGGGGGGAGAAGCACAGATACGCAGTATTTT.